This T cell receptor (beta chain) was recovered during a study of T cells in Graves' hyperthyroidism and ophthalmopathy. This clonotype was observed a few times. Researchers took RNA transcripts and amplified the TCR beta CDR3 regions from them. The HTBI primer set served for first-round RT-PCR of the TCR CDR3. TCRdb processed the multiplex PCR reads anew with MiXCR; each CDR3 protein has one entry. The sample carries fewer than 450,000 distinct CDR3 sequences, roughly 15% recorded once. The CDR3 loop spans 16 amino acids. Germline V gene sequence: CDR1 SGDLS, CDR2 YYNGEE. The V and J ends lost 1 base and 0 bases respectively, with 12 bases between them.

The rearrangement joins TRBV9 to TRBJ2-3; D is undetermined. The sequenced sample consisted of blood. The source is a woman in her twenties or thirties with Graves' hyperthyroidism that later progressed to Graves' ophthalmopathy. The CDR3 sequence: CASSVSYRLSTDTQYF. CDR3 in DNA: TGTGCCAGCAGCGTAAGTTACCGTCTCAGCACAGATACGCAGTATTTT.